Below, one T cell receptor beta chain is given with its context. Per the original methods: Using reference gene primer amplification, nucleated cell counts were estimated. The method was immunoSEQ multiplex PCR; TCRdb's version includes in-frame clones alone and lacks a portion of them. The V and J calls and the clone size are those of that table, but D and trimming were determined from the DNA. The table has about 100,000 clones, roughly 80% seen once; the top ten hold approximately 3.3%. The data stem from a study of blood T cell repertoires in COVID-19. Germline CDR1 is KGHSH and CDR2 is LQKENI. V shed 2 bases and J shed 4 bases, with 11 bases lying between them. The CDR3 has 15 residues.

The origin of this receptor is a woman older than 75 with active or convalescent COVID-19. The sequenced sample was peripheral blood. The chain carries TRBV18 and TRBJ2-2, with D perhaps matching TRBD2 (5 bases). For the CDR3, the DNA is TGTGCCAGCTCACCAGTTCAGGAGGTCACCGGGGAGCTGTTTTTT. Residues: CASSPVQEVTGELFF.